This T cell receptor (beta chain) was captured in a study of T cell changes during pregnancy in multiple sclerosis. Measured with immunoSEQ multiplex PCR; TCRdb has only the in-frame clones, and not every one. This table has about 80,000 clones, about 93% appearing once. Trimming cost V 0 bases and J 5 bases, with 12 bases left between them. The CDR3 contains 15 residues. Germline CDR1 SGHNT, CDR2 YYREEE (reference sequence). The source is a female donor in good health, enrolled as a control in a pregnancy study. Material: peripheral blood, obtained after pregnancy. The chain recombines TRBV5-4 with TRBJ2-1, with D tentatively TRBD2 (6 bases). The CDR3 region is CASSLVAGSNNEQFF. The CDR3 region has the DNA TGTGCCAGCAGCTTGGTGGCGGGATCCAACAATGAGCAGTTCTTC.